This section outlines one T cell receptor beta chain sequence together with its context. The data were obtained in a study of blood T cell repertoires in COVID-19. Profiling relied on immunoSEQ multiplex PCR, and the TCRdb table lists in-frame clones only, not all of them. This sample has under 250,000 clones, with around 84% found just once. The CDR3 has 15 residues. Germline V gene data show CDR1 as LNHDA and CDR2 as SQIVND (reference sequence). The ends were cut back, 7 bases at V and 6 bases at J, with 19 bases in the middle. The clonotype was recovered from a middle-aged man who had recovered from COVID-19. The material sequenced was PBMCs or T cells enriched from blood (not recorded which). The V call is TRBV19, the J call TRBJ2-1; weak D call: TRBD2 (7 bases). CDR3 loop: CASTHTGGAGNEQFF. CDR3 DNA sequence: TGTGCCAGTACCCACACGGGGGGCGCGGGCAATGAGCAGTTCTTC.